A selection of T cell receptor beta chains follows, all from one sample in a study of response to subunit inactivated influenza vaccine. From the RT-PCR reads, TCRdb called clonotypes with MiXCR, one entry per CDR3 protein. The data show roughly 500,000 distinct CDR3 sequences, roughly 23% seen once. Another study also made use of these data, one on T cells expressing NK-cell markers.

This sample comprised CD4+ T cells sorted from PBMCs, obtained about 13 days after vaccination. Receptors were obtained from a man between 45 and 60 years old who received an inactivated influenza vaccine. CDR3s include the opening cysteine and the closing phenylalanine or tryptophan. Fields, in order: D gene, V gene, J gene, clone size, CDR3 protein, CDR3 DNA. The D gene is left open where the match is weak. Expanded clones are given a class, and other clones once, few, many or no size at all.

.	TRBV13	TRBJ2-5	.	CASRPRVIQETQYF	TGTGCCAGCAGACCCAGGGTTATCCAAGAGACCCAGTACTTC
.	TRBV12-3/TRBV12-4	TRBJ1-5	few	CASSLGSLGRQPQHF	TGTGCCAGCAGTTTAGGTTCCTTGGGAAGGCAGCCCCAGCATTTT
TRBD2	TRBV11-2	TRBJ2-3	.	CASSQRRGRGGATDTQYF	TGTGCCAGCAGCCAAAGGCGGGGGCGCGGGGGGGCGACAGATACGCAGTATTTT
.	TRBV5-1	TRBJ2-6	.	CASSLGGDLSANVLTF	TGCGCCAGCAGCTTGGGTGGGGATCTTTCGGCCAACGTCCTGACTTTC
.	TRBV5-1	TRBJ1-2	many	CASSLGLLPGHGYTF	TGCGCCAGCAGCTTGGGGCTCCTACCTGGTCACGGCTACACCTTC
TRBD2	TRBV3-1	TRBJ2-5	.	CASSPTSGGGETQYF	TGTGCCAGCAGCCCGACTAGCGGGGGGGGAGAGACCCAGTACTTC
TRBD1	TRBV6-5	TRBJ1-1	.	CASSYGPGQGAAFF	TGTGCCAGCAGTTACGGTCCGGGACAGGGGGCTGCTTTCTTT
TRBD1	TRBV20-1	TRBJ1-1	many	CSATSDRVGAFF	TGCAGTGCTACCTCGGACAGGGTTGGGGCTTTCTTT
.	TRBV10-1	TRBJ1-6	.	CASSEGFRGKLNSPLHF	TGCGCCAGCAGTGAGGGGTTCCGGGGAAAGCTTAACTCACCCCTCCACTTT
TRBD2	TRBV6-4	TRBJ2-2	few	CASSATGTSLGTGELFF	TGTGCCAGCAGCGCTACCGGGACTAGCCTCGGCACCGGGGAGCTGTTTTTT
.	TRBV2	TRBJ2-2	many	CASSDPGLGTGELFF	TGTGCCAGCAGTGATCCAGGGTTGGGCACCGGGGAGCTGTTTTTT
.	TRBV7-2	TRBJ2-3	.	CASSLGFISVPDTQYF	TGTGCCAGCAGCTTAGGGTTTATTAGCGTACCAGATACGCAGTATTTT
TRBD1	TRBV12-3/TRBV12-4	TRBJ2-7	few	CASRTGGYEQYF	TGTGCCAGCAGGACAGGGGGCTACGAGCAGTACTTC
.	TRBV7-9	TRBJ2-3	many	CASARDRGTDTQYF	TGTGCCAGTGCTCGGGACCGGGGCACAGATACGCAGTATTTT
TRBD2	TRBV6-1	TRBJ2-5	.	CASKLSGTSQETQYF	TGTGCCAGCAAACTCTCCGGGACTAGTCAGGAGACCCAGTACTTC
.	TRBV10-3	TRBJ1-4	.	CAISESRGGSNEKLFF	TGTGCCATCAGTGAGTCTCGCGGCGGATCTAATGAAAAACTGTTTTTT
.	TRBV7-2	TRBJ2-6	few	CASSRAILANVLTF	TGTGCCAGCAGCAGGGCTATCTTGGCCAACGTCCTGACTTTC
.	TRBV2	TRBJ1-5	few	CASSGGLPAGNQPQHF	TGTGCCAGCAGTGGGGGACTCCCGGCGGGCAATCAGCCCCAGCATTTT
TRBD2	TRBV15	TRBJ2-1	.	CATSPGLAGAYNEQFF	TGTGCCACCTCACCGGGACTAGCGGGGGCCTACAATGAGCAGTTCTTC
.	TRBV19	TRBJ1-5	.	CAICGNQPQHF	TGTGCCATATGTGGCAATCAGCCCCAGCATTTT
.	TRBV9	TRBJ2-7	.	CASSVAPGSQYEQYF	TGTGCCAGCAGCGTAGCCCCAGGCAGCCAATACGAGCAGTACTTC
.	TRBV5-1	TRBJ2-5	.	CASSLAATASQETQYF	TGCGCCAGCAGCTTGGCCGCGACAGCATCCCAAGAGACCCAGTACTTC
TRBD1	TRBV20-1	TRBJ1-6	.	CSARQGYNSPLHF	TGCAGTGCTCGACAGGGGTATAATTCACCCCTCCACTTT
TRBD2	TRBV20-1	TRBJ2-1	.	CSARETTSGYNEQFF	TGCAGTGCTAGAGAAACGACTAGCGGTTACAATGAGCAGTTCTTC
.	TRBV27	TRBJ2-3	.	CASGLTTDTQYF	TGTGCCAGCGGACTAACCACAGATACGCAGTATTTT
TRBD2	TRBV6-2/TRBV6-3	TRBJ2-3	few	CASGGRDYKRPGTDTQYF	TGTGCCAGCGGAGGCAGGGACTATAAACGGCCTGGCACAGATACGCAGTATTTT
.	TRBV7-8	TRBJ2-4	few	CASSLRPVGAKNIQYF	TGTGCCAGCAGCCTTAGGCCAGTCGGGGCCAAAAACATTCAGTACTTC
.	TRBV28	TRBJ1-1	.	CASSFNANTEAFF	TGTGCCAGCAGTTTTAACGCGAACACTGAAGCTTTCTTT
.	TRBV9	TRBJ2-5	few	CASSVAGGTQETQYF	TGTGCCAGCAGCGTAGCTGGGGGAACTCAAGAGACCCAGTACTTC
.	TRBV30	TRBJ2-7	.	CAWSEGQGYYEQYF	TGTGCCTGGAGTGAAGGGCAGGGATATTACGAGCAGTACTTC
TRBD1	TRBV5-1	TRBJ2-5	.	CASSSGQGMETQYF	TGCGCCAGCAGCTCGGGACAGGGTATGGAGACCCAGTACTTC
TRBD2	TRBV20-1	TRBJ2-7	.	CSARGRWSSGNYEQYF	TGCAGTGCTAGAGGGAGGTGGTCTAGCGGAAACTACGAGCAGTACTTC
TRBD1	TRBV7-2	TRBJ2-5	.	CASSLSPDRAETQYF	TGTGCCAGCAGCTTAAGCCCCGACAGGGCGGAGACCCAGTACTTC
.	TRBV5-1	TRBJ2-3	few	CASSSSGTRTDTQYF	TGCGCCAGCAGCTCATCCGGGACTCGCACAGATACGCAGTATTTT
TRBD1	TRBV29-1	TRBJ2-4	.	CSVAGTAMTKNIQYF	TGCAGCGTTGCCGGGACAGCAATGACCAAAAACATTCAGTACTTC
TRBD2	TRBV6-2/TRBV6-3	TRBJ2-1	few	CASSPFGTRGDEQFF	TGTGCCAGCAGTCCTTTCGGGACTAGGGGAGATGAGCAGTTCTTC
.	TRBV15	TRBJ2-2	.	CATSRDQTAGELFF	TGTGCCACCAGCAGAGATCAGACGGCCGGGGAGCTGTTTTTT
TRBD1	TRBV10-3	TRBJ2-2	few	CAISDLQGAGELFF	TGTGCCATCAGTGACTTACAGGGGGCCGGGGAGCTGTTTTTT
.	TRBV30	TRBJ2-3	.	CAWGSGSTDTQYF	TGTGCCTGGGGAAGCGGCAGCACAGATACGCAGTATTTT
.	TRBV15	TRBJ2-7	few	CATSRKDYEQYF	TGTGCCACCAGCAGGAAGGACTACGAGCAGTACTTC
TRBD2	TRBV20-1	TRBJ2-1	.	CSARVPTSGSRNEQFF	TGCAGTGCTAGAGTTCCGACTAGCGGGAGTCGGAATGAGCAGTTCTTC
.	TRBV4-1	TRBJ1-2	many	CASSQDLGYGYTF	TGCGCCAGCAGCCAAGATCTTGGCTATGGCTACACCTTC
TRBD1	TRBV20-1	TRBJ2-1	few	CSVARTGLYNEQFF	TGCAGTGTAGCGAGGACAGGGCTTTACAATGAGCAGTTCTTC
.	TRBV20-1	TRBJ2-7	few	CSAPPSGRFRSEQYF	TGCAGTGCTCCCCCGTCAGGACGCTTCAGGTCCGAGCAGTACTTC
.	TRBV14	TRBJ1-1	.	CASSEFTGHTEAFF	TGTGCCAGCAGCGAATTTACAGGGCATACTGAAGCTTTCTTT
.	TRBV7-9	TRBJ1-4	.	CASNQQGRGEKLFF	TGTGCCAGCAACCAACAGGGTCGGGGGGAAAAACTGTTTTTT
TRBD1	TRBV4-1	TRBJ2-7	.	CASSSNAGTGGREQYF	TGCGCCAGCAGTTCGAACGCCGGGACAGGGGGCAGGGAGCAGTACTTC
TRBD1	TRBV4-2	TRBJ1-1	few	CASSQAPTGMNTEAFF	TGTGCCAGCAGCCAAGCACCGACAGGGATGAACACTGAAGCTTTCTTT
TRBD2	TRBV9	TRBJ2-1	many	CASSVAAGGPPLYNLFF	TGTGCCAGCAGCGTAGCAGCGGGGGGCCCCCCCCTCTACAATTTGTTCTTC
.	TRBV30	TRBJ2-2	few	CAWSVLGQSNTGELFF	TGTGCCTGGAGTGTACTCGGTCAGTCGAACACCGGGGAGCTGTTTTTT
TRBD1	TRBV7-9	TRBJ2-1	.	CASRHTGTGGPIEQFF	TGTGCCAGCAGGCACACCGGGACAGGGGGGCCCATTGAGCAGTTCTTC
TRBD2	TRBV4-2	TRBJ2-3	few	CASSQDAASGSTAADTQYF	TGTGCCAGCAGCCAAGATGCGGCTAGCGGGAGTACTGCGGCAGATACGCAGTATTTT
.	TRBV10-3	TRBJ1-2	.	CADRDPMESGYTF	TGTGCCGACCGGGACCCTATGGAGAGTGGCTACACCTTC
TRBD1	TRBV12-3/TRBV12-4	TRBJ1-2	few	CASSPMTGGNYGYTF	TGTGCCAGCAGTCCGATGACAGGGGGTAACTATGGCTACACCTTC
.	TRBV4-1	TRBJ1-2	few	CASSRDPGRNNYGYTF	TGCGCCAGCAGCCGCGATCCGGGCAGAAATAACTATGGCTACACCTTC
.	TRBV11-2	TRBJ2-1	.	CASSLERSYEQFF	TGTGCCAGCAGCTTAGAACGATCATATGAGCAGTTCTTC
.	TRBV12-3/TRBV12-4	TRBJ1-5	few	CASSILGGNQPQHF	TGTGCCAGCAGTATTTTAGGAGGCAATCAGCCCCAGCATTTT
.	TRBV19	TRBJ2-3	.	CASSMGRSQYF	TGTGCCAGTAGTATGGGCAGGTCGCAGTATTTT
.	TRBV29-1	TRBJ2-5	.	CSVDWGGMETQYF	TGCAGCGTTGATTGGGGGGGCATGGAGACCCAGTACTTC